The clone carrying this T cell receptor beta chain was seen a handful of times. The antigen is undetermined. These data come from a study of Ad26.COV2.S vaccination and SARS-CoV-2 variants. As for the study in general: A COV1001 Ad26.COV2.S trial-arm participant provided the sample. Into the muscle, Ad26.COV2.S was dosed once or twice, 56 days apart.

The data were produced by immunoSEQ multiplex PCR, yet TCRdb's version contains in-frame clones alone and is incomplete. In the table there are over 400,000 clones, roughly 87% of which are singletons. V lost 3 bases and J lost 0; bases outside the gene matches: 4. The CDR3 is 16 residues long. In germline, CDR1 is SGHRS, CDR2 YFSETQ. Regarding treatment: some 20 received Ad26.COV2.S at low or high dose, single or two shots; about 5 received placebo; per-sample allocation not given. Sampling occurred on day 63 after the first vaccine or placebo injection. Vaccine was an Ad26 vector expressing Wuhan-strain SARS-CoV-2 spike. Study results and caveats: Substantial post-vaccination breadth of spike-specific CD8+ and CD4+ T cell responses was reported.

The material sequenced was peripheral blood, taken in a trial of Ad26.COV2.S vaccine versus placebo. The chain couples TRBV5-1 to TRBJ2-3; 10 bases are a match to TRBD2. This TCR came from a person between 18 and 65 years old who received the Ad26.COV2.S COVID-19 vaccine or a placebo. DNA of the CDR3: TGCGCCAGCAGCTCGGGACTAGCGATAAGCACAGATACGCAGTATTTT. It yields the protein CASSSGLAISTDTQYF.